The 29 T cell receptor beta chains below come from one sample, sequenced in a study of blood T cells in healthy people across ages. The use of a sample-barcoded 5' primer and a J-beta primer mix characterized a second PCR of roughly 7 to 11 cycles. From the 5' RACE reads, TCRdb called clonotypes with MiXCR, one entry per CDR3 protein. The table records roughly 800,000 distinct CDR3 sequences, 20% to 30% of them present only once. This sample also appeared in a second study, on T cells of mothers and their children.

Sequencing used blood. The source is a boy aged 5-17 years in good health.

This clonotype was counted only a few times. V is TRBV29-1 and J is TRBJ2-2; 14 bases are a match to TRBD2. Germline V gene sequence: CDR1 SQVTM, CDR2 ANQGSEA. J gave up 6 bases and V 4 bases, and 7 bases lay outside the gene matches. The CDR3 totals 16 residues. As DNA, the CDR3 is TGCAGCGTTGCTTTGGGACTAGCGGGAGTCGCCGGGGAGCTGTTTTTT. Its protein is CSVALGLAGVAGELFF.

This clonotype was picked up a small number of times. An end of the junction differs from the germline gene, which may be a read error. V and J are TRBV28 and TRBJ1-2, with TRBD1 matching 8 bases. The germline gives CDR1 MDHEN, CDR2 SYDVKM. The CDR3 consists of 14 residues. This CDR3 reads CACSSVRGLGGYTF. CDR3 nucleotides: TGTGCCTGCAGTTCCGTCAGGGGGCTGGGGGGCTACACCTTC.

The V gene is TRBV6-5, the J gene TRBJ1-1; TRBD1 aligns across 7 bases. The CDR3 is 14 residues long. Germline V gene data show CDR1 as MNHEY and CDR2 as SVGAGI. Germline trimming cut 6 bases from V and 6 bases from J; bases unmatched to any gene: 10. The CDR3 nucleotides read TGTGCCAGCAGCCCAACGGGTGACAGGGCTGAAGCTTTCTTT. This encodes CASSPTGDRAEAFF.

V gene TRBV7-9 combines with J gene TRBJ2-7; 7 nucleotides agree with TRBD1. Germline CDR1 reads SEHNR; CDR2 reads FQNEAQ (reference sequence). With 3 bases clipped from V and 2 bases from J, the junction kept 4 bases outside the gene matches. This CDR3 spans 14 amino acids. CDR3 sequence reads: CASSFPDRAYEQYF. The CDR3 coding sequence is TGTGCCAGCAGCTTCCCCGACAGGGCCTACGAGCAGTACTTC. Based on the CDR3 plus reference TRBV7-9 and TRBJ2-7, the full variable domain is DTGVSQNPRHKITKRGQNVTFRCDPISEHNRLYWYRQTLGQGPEFLTYFQNEAQLEKSRLLSDRFSAERPKGSFSTLEIQRTEQGDSAMYLCASSFPDRAYEQYFGPGTRLTVT.

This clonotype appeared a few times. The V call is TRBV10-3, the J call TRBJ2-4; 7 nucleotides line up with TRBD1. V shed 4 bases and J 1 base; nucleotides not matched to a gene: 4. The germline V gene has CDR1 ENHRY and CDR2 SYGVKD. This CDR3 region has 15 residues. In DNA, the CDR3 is TGTGCCATCAGTGTTTCACAGGGGGCCAAAAACATTCAGTACTTC. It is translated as CAISVSQGAKNIQYF.

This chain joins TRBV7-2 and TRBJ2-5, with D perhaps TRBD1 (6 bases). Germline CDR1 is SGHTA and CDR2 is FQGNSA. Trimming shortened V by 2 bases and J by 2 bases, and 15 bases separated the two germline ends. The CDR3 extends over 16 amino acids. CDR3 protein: CASSLSVGQGQETQYF. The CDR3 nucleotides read TGTGCCAGCAGCTTATCCGTGGGGCAGGGGCAAGAGACCCAGTACTTC.

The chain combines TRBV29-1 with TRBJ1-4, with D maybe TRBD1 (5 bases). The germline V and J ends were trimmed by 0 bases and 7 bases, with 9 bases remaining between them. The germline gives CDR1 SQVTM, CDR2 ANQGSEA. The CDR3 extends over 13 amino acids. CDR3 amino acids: CSVEDGAVEKLFF. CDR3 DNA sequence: TGCAGCGTTGAAGATGGGGCGGTTGAAAAACTGTTTTTT.

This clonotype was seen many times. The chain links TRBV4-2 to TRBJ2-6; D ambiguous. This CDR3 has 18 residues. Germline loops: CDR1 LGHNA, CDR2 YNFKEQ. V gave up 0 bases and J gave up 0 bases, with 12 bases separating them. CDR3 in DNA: TGTGCCAGCAGCCAAGATCGGGTCAGGAGCTCTGGGGCCAACGTCCTGACTTTC. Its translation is CASSQDRVRSSGANVLTF.

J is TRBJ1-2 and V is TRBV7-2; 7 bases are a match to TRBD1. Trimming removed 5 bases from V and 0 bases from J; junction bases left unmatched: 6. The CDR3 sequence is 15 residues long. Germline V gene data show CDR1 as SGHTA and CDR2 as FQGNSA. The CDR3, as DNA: TGTGCCAGCAGCAAGCGGGACAGACCTAACTATGGCTACACCTTC. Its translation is CASSKRDRPNYGYTF.

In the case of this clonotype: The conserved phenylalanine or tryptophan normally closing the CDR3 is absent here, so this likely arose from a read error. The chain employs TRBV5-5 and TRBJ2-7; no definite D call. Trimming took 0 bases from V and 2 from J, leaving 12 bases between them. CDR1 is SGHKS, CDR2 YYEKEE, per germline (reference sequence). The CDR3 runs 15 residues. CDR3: CASSLEGNPTYEQYS. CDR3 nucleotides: TGTGCCAGCAGCTTGGAAGGTAATCCCACCTACGAGCAGTACTCC.

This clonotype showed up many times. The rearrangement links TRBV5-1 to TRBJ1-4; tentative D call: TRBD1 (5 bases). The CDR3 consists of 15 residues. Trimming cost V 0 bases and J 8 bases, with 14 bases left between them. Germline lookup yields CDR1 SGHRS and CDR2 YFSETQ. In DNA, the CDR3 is TGCGCCAGCAGCTTGGGGGTCAGTCCAGGGGAAAAACTGTTTTTT. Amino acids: CASSLGVSPGEKLFF.

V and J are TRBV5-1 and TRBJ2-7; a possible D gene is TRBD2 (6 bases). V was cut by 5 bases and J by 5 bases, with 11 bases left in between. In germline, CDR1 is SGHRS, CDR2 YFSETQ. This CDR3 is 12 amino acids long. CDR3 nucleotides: TGCGCCAGCAGGGACACGGGGGACGAGCAGTACTTC. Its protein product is CASRDTGDEQYF.

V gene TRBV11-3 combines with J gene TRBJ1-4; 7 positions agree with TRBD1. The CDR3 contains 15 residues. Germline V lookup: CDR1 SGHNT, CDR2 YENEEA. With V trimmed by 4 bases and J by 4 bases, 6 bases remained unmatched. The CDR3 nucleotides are TGTGCCAGCAGCTCTACCGGGACAGTTAATGAAAAACTGTTTTTT. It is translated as CASSSTGTVNEKLFF.

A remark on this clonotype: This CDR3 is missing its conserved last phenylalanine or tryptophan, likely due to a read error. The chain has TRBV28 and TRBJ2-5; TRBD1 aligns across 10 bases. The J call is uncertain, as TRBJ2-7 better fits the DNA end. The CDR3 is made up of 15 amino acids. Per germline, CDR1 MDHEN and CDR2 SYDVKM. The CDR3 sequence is CASSLAGTGAYEQYL. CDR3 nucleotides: TGTGCCAGCAGTCTCGCCGGGACAGGGGCCTACGAGCAGTACCTC.

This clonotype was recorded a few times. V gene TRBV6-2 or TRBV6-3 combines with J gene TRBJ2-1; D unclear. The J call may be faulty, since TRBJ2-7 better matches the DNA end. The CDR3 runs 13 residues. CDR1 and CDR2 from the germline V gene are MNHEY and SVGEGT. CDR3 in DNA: TGTGCCAGCAGTTACGAACAGCAATACGAGCAGTACTTC. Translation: CASSYEQQYEQYF.

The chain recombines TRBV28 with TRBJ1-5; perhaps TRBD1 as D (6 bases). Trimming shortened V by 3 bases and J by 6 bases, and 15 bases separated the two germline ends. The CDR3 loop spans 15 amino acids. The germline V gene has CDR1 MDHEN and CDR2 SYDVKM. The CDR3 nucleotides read TGTGCCAGCAGTTTTTATGTCGGCAGGGGTCAGCCCCAGCATTTT. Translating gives CASSFYVGRGQPQHF. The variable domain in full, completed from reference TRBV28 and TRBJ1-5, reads DVKVTQSSRYLVKRTGEKVFLECVQDMDHENMFWYRQDPGLGLRLIYFSYDVKMKEKGDIPEGYSVSREKKERFSLILESASTNQTSMYLCASSFYVGRGQPQHFGDGTRLSIL.

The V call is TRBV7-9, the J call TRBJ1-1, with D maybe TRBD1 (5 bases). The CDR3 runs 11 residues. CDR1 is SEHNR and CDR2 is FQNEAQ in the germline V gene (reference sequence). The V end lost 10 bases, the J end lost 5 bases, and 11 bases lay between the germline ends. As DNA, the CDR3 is TGTGCCATCGTTGGGGGAACTGAAGCTTTCTTT. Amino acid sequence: CAIVGGTEAFF.

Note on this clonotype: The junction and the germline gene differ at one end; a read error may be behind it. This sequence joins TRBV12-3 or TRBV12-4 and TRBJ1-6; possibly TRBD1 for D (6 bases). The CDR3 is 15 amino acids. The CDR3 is CASRLGGGGNSPLHF. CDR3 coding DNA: TGTGCCAGCAGATTAGGGGGAGGGGGGAATTCACCCCTCCACTTT.

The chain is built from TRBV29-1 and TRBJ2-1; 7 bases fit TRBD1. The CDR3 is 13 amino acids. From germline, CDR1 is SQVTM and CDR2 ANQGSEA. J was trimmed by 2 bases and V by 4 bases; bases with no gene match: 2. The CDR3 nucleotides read TGCAGCGTTGGACAGGGACCCTACAATGAGCAGTTCTTC. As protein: CSVGQGPYNEQFF.

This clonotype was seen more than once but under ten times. The CDR3 region is CSVKDRDEQYF. In DNA, the CDR3 is TGCAGCGTTAAGGACAGGGACGAGCAGTACTTC. The rearrangement joins TRBV29-1 to TRBJ2-7; 8 bases map to TRBD1. The V gene's germline CDR1 is SQVTM and CDR2 ANQGSEA. J lost 5 bases, V lost 5 bases, and 2 bases had no gene match. CDR3 length: 11 amino acids.

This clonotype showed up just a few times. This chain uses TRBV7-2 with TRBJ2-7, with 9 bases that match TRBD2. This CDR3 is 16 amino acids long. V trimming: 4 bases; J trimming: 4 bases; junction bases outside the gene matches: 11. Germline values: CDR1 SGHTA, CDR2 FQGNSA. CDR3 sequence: CASSSMFTSGSYEQYF. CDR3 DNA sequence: TGTGCCAGCAGCTCCATGTTTACTAGCGGGTCGTACGAGCAGTACTTC.

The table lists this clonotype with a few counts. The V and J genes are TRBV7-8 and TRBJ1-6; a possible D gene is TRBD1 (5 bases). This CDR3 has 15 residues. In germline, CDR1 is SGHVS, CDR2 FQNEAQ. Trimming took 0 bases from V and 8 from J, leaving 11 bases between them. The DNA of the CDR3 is TGTGCCAGCAGCTTAGCGCCCGCGGGGGATTCACCCCTCCACTTT. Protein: CASSLAPAGDSPLHF.

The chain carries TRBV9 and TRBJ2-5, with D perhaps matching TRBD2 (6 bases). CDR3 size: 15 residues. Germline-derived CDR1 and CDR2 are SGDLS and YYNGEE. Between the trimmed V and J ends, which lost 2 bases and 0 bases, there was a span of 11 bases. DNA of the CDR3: TGTGCCAGCAGCGTGGGCGGGGTGTACCAAGAGACCCAGTACTTC. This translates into CASSVGGVYQETQYF. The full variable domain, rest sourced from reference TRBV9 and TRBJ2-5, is DSGVTQTPKHLITATGQRVTLRCSPRSGDLSVYWYQQSLDQGLQFLIQYYNGEERAKGNILERFSAQQFPDLHSELNLSSLELGDSALYFCASSVGGVYQETQYFGPGTRLLVL.

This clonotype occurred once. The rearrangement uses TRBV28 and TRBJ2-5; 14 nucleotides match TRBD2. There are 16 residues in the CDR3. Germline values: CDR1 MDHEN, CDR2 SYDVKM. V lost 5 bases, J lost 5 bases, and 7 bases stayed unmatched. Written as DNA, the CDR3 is TGTGCCAGCAGTCCGGGACTAGCGGGGGCAGAGGAGACCCAGTACTTC. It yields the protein CASSPGLAGAEETQYF.

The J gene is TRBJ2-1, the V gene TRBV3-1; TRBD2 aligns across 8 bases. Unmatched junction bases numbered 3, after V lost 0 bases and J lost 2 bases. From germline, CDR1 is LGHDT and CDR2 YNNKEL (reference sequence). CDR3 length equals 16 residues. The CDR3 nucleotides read TGTGCCAGCAGCCAAGAGGTAGCGGGGCCCTACAATGAGCAGTTCTTC. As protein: CASSQEVAGPYNEQFF.

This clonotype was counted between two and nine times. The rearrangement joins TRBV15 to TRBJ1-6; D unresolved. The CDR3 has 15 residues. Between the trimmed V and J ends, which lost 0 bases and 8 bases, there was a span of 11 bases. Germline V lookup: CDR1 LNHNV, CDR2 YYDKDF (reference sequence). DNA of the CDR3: TGTGCCACCAGCAGAGAGCTTGGGGTGGATTCACCCCTCCACTTT. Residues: CATSRELGVDSPLHF.

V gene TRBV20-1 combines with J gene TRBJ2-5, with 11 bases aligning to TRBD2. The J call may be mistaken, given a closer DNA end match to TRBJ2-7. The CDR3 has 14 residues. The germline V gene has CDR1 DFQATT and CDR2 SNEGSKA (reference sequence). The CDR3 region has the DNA TGCAGTGCTAGAGGGGGACTAGCGGCCTACGAGCAGTACTTC. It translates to CSARGGLAAYEQYF.

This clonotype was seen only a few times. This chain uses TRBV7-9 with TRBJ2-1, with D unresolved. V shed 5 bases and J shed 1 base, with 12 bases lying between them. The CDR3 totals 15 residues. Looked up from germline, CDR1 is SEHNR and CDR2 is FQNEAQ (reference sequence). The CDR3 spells CASSPRLRSYNEQFF. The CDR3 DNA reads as TGTGCCAGCAGCCCGAGACTCAGATCCTACAATGAGCAGTTCTTC.

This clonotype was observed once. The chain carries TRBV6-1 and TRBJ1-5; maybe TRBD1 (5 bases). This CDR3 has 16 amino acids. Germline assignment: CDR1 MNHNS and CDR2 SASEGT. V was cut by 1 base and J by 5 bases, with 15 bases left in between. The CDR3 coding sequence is TGTGCCAGCAGTGAAGAATTCTGGGGGTTGGATCAGCCCCAGCATTTT. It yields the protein CASSEEFWGLDQPQHF.